The 24 T cell receptor beta chains listed next were all sequenced from one sample in a study of shared clonotypes between healthy human individuals. Libraries were prepared by immunoSEQ multiplex PCR; TCRdb keeps only in-frame clonotypes and omits some of them. This table holds about 640,000 clones, approximately 79% found once. Specimen: memory CD4+ T cells sorted from blood. Subset: CD45RA-negative fraction. All receptors come from a woman aged 25-40 years in good health.

The CDR3 DNA reads TGTGCCTGGAGAGCTGTAGGGGCGGTCCAAGAGACCCAGTACTTC. Translation gives CAWRAVGAVQETQYF. The V call is TRBV30, the J call TRBJ2-5, with TRBD1 as a possible D gene (5 bases). Germline lookup yields CDR1 GTSNPN and CDR2 SVGIG (reference sequence). V was clipped by 3 bases and J by 1 base, with 15 bases between them. The CDR3 runs 15 residues.

As to this clone: A single base separates this from a much larger clone, so it may be a read error. Within the sample, other DNA sequences also encode this same CDR3. CDR3 DNA: TGTGCCAGTGGGACAGGGGGCGTGAACACTGAAGCTTTCTTT. It translates to CASGTGGVNTEAFF. The chain couples TRBV19 to TRBJ1-1; 12 nucleotides align to TRBD1. The CDR3 sequence is 14 residues long. The V gene's germline CDR1 is LNHDA and CDR2 SQIVND (reference sequence). Trimming cost V 8 bases and J 0 bases; bases outside gene matches: 1.

CDR3: CASSVGLGGGGNTIYF. In DNA form, the CDR3 reads TGTGCCAGCAGCGTAGGTCTGGGGGGCGGTGGAAACACCATATATTTT. V is TRBV9 and J is TRBJ1-3; D is perhaps TRBD1 (6 bases). The germline CDR1 and CDR2 sequences are SGDLS and YYNGEE. V shed 0 bases and J shed 3 bases, with 13 bases lying between them. The CDR3 has 16 residues.

The CDR3 nucleotides are TGTGCCTGGAGTGGAAGTCTAGCGGGTGAGCAGTTCTTC. Translating gives CAWSGSLAGEQFF. This chain joins TRBV30 and TRBJ2-1; 8 positions match TRBD2. CDR1 GTSNPN and CDR2 SVGIG come from the germline V gene (reference sequence). V lost 1 base and J lost 9; bases outside the gene matches: 5. This CDR3 comprises 13 residues.

In its sample, this clone was seen a few times. This sample also contains other DNA sequences that code for the same CDR3. V and J are TRBV7-2 and TRBJ1-1; 7 bases match TRBD1. With V trimmed by 1 base and J by 8 bases, 4 bases remained unmatched. CDR3 length equals 13 residues. CDR1 SGHTA and CDR2 FQGNSA come from the germline V gene. The DNA of the CDR3 is TGTGCCAGCAGCTTAGGGAGGGACAGAGAAGCTTTCTTT. Its translation: CASSLGRDREAFF.

CDR3 sequence (DNA): TGTGCCAGCAGCTTAGTTACGAGCTCTGGAAACACCATATATTTT. This gives the protein CASSLVTSSGNTIYF. V usage is TRBV7-3 and J usage is TRBJ1-3; D ambiguous. The CDR3 is 15 amino acids. Trimming took 2 bases from V and 0 from J, leaving 8 bases between them. The germline V gene has CDR1 SGHTA and CDR2 FQGTGA. Full variable domain (missing parts from reference TRBV7-3 and TRBJ1-3): GAGVSQTPSNKVTEKGKYVELRCDPISGHTALYWYRQSLGQGPEFLIYFQGTGAADDSGLPNDRFFAVRPEGSVSTLKIQRTERGDSAVYLCASSLVTSSGNTIYFGEGSWLTVV.

This chain connects TRBV2 to TRBJ2-7; TRBD2 aligns across 7 bases. With V trimmed by 7 bases and J by 3 bases, 6 bases remained unmatched. The CDR3 has 13 amino acids. CDR1 is SNHLY and CDR2 is FYNNEI in the germline V gene. The CDR3 DNA is TGTGCCAGCAAGGCGGGAGCGGACTACGAGCAGTACTTC. This sequence encodes CASKAGADYEQYF.

The rearrangement joins TRBV7-3 to TRBJ1-4; D possibly corresponds to TRBD1 (6 bases). In germline, CDR1 is SGHTA, CDR2 FQGTGA. Trimming took 4 bases from V and 1 from J, leaving 7 bases between them. CDR3 length: 14 residues. The CDR3 DNA is TGTGCCAGCAGCTGGACAGAAACTAATGAAAAACTGTTTTTT. Its protein is CASSWTETNEKLFF. The full variable domain, rest sourced from reference TRBV7-3 and TRBJ1-4, is GAGVSQTPSNKVTEKGKYVELRCDPISGHTALYWYRQSLGQGPEFLIYFQGTGAADDSGLPNDRFFAVRPEGSVSTLKIQRTERGDSAVYLCASSWTETNEKLFFGSGTQLSVL.

This chain joins TRBV11-2 and TRBJ1-1; tentatively, D is TRBD1 (5 bases). The V gene's germline CDR1 is SGHAT and CDR2 FQNNGV. CDR3 length: 16 residues. The ends were cut back, 6 bases at V and 0 bases at J, with 17 bases in the middle. CDR3 in amino acids: CASSPQGGGMNTEAFF. CDR3 in DNA: TGTGCCAGCAGTCCCCAAGGTGGGGGAATGAACACTGAAGCTTTCTTT.

The chain has TRBV18 and TRBJ2-7; the D call may be TRBD1 or TRBD2 (5 bases each). V lost 4 bases to trimming and J lost 1 base, with 17 bases between them. Germline V CDR1 and CDR2: KGHSH, LQKENI. The CDR3 covers 16 residues. CDR3 nucleotide sequence: TGTGCCAGCTCACTTACCCCGGGACGGGAATCCTACGAGCAGTACTTC. Its translation: CASSLTPGRESYEQYF.

The chain links TRBV28 to TRBJ2-7; TRBD1 agrees at 10 bases. The V segment lost 5 bases and the J segment 3 bases; nucleotides outside the gene matches: 4. CDR3 length: 14 residues. Germline CDR1 is MDHEN and CDR2 is SYDVKM. The CDR3 DNA reads TGTGCCAGCAGTGCCCGGGACAGGGGCTACGAGCAGTACTTC. Its protein product is CASSARDRGYEQYF.

The chain is built from TRBV29-1 and TRBJ2-1; D is perhaps TRBD2 (6 bases). Between the trimmed V and J ends, which lost 7 bases and 3 bases, there was a span of 16 bases. Germline values: CDR1 SQVTM, CDR2 ANQGSEA. The CDR3 is 14 amino acids. The CDR3 coding sequence is TGCAGCGCGTTACCGGGACTCGGCTACAATGAGCAGTTCTTC. Translating gives CSALPGLGYNEQFF.

The rearrangement joins TRBV11-2 to TRBJ2-7; 9 bases map to TRBD2. This CDR3 contains 14 residues. Per germline, CDR1 SGHAT and CDR2 FQNNGV. The ends lost 3 bases at V and 0 bases at J; junction bases unmatched: 0. This CDR3 is CASSFSGSSYEQYF. CDR3 bases: TGTGCCAGCAGCTTTAGCGGGAGCTCCTACGAGCAGTACTTC.

The J gene is TRBJ1-4, the V gene TRBV28; no definite D call. V lost 5 bases and J lost 8, with 9 bases in between. Germline CDR1 is MDHEN and CDR2 is SYDVKM. The CDR3 runs to 12 residues. CDR3 bases: TGTGCCAGCAGTGGCAGAGGGGAAAAACTGTTTTTT. Amino acids: CASSGRGEKLFF.

The chain links TRBV19 to TRBJ2-5; maybe TRBD1 (6 bases). V was trimmed by 1 base and J by 0 bases, leaving 9 bases between them. Germline-derived CDR1 and CDR2 are LNHDA and SQIVND (reference sequence). The CDR3 runs 15 residues. In DNA form, the CDR3 reads TGTGCCAGTAGTATAGTAGGGACACACCAAGAGACCCAGTACTTC. As protein: CASSIVGTHQETQYF. Drawing the rest from reference TRBV19 and TRBJ2-5, the complete variable domain is DGGITQSPKYLFRKEGQNVTLSCEQNLNHDAMYWYRQDPGQGLRLIYYSQIVNDFQKGDIAEGYSVSREKKESFPLTVTSAQKNPTAFYLCASSIVGTHQETQYFGPGTRLLVL.

V usage is TRBV6-1 and J usage is TRBJ2-1; 12 positions agree with TRBD1. Germline-derived CDR1 and CDR2 are MNHNS and SASEGT. CDR3 length: 15 amino acids. V lost 3 bases to trimming and J lost 8 bases; unmatched junction nucleotides: 5. The CDR3: CASSEIGTGGYEQFF. CDR3 coding DNA: TGTGCCAGCAGTGAGATCGGGACAGGGGGCTATGAGCAGTTCTTC.

This clone was detected a few times. Here the CDR3 reads CASSSVSSANTGELFF. For the CDR3, the DNA is TGTGCCAGCAGCTCCGTCTCGAGCGCGAACACCGGGGAGCTGTTTTTT. The chain is built from TRBV7-9 and TRBJ2-2, with D uncertain. Trimming took 4 bases from V and 0 from J, leaving 12 bases between them. This CDR3 has 16 residues. The germline gives CDR1 SEHNR, CDR2 FQNEAQ (reference sequence).

The chain is built from TRBV6-1 and TRBJ1-2; D not resolved. CDR1 and CDR2 (germline): MNHNS, SASEGT. The CDR3 contains 15 residues. V lost 7 bases and J lost 5, with 20 bases in between. The CDR3 region has the DNA TGTGCCAGCATCGAAAACCCCGCCCGGGAGTATGGCTACACCTTC. It specifies CASIENPAREYGYTF.

The rearrangement links TRBV11-2 to TRBJ2-3, with 12 bases lining up with TRBD2. V shed 4 bases and J 0 bases; nucleotides not matched to a gene: 5. The germline gives CDR1 SGHAT, CDR2 FQNNGV. The CDR3 has 17 amino acids. CDR3 sequence: CASSSGGLAGSTDTQYF. CDR3 nucleotides: TGTGCCAGCAGCTCAGGTGGACTAGCGGGAAGCACAGATACGCAGTATTTT.

The genes are TRBV19 and TRBJ1-3; D remains ambiguous. The CDR3 loop spans 14 amino acids. V lost 6 bases to trimming and J lost 4 bases, with 13 bases between them. Germline V CDR1 and CDR2: LNHDA, SQIVND (reference sequence). As DNA, the CDR3 is TGTGCCAGTAGGAGGGTTGGATCCGGAAACACCATATATTTT. This sequence encodes CASRRVGSGNTIYF.

This clone was recorded only once. V usage is TRBV7-9 and J usage is TRBJ2-3; a possible D gene is TRBD1 (6 bases). CDR3 length: 16 amino acids. Germline CDR1 reads SEHNR; CDR2 reads FQNEAQ (reference sequence). V dropped 7 bases and J dropped 0 bases, with 17 bases sitting between them. Here the CDR3 DNA reads TGTGCCAGCAAGGATAGAGGCAGGGGTAGCACAGATACGCAGTATTTT. This sequence encodes CASKDRGRGSTDTQYF.

The J gene is TRBJ2-3, the V gene TRBV28; D is possibly TRBD2 (5 bases). This CDR3 has 14 amino acids. From germline, CDR1 is MDHEN and CDR2 SYDVKM. V lost 3 bases and J 2 bases, leaving 9 bases between the germline ends. The CDR3 protein is CASSFASTTDTQYF. The CDR3 region has the DNA TGTGCCAGCAGTTTCGCTAGCACCACAGATACGCAGTATTTT.

The V gene is TRBV29-1, the J gene TRBJ2-7; D is unclear. Per germline, CDR1 SQVTM and CDR2 ANQGSEA. Deletions cut 7 bases from V and 5 bases from J, with 18 bases between. CDR3 length equals 13 residues. The CDR3 is CSAVDARADEQYF. The CDR3 DNA reads TGCAGCGCTGTCGACGCACGTGCTGACGAGCAGTACTTC.

In its sample, this clone was seen a few times. The CDR3 sequence is CASSQAVSSYNEQFF. CDR3 nucleotide sequence: TGCGCCAGCAGTCAGGCAGTAAGCTCCTACAATGAGCAGTTCTTC. The chain combines TRBV23-1 with TRBJ2-1, with unresolved D. TRBV23-1 is assigned to the ORF class and has an uncertain function. Trimming removed 3 bases from V and 0 bases from J, with 9 bases in between. This CDR3 spans 15 amino acids.